A selection of T cell receptor beta chains follows, all from one sample in a study of Ad26.COV2.S vaccination and SARS-CoV-2 variants. Clones were sequenced by immunoSEQ multiplex PCR, and TCRdb holds only the in-frame ones, with some missing. This sample has around 500,000 clones, with 70% to 90% found just once. This material consisted of peripheral blood, taken in a trial of Ad26.COV2.S vaccine versus placebo. The receptor set was obtained from a person between 18 and 65 years old who received the Ad26.COV2.S COVID-19 vaccine or a placebo. Both conserved end residues are part of each CDR3. D genes are given only for firm matches. Clone size, where shown, is once, few, many, or a class for clones that have expanded.

>TRBJ2-5|TRBD1|TRBV5-1|once
CASSLVPGQGIQETQYF
TGCGCCAGCAGCTTGGTCCCGGGACAGGGGATCCAAGAGACCCAGTACTTC
>TRBJ2-7|TRBD1|TRBV7-2|once
CASSLGQGPWDEQYF
TGTGCCAGCAGCTTGGGACAGGGCCCCTGGGACGAGCAGTACTTC
>TRBJ2-3|.|TRBV14|.
CASSQEGQHTQYF
TGTGCCAGCAGCCAAGAAGGGCAGCATACGCAGTATTTT
>TRBJ1-6|.|TRBV12-3/TRBV12-4|.
CASSLVGNSPLHF
TGTGCCAGCAGTTTGGTGGGTAATTCACCCCTCCACTTT
>TRBJ1-3|.|TRBV5-1|.
CASSLDPGASDGNTIYF
TGCGCCAGCAGCTTAGATCCGGGGGCATCAGATGGAAACACCATATATTTT
>TRBJ2-7|TRBD1|TRBV5-1|.
CASSLEPGQGYNEQYF
TGCGCCAGCAGCTTGGAACCGGGACAGGGGTACAACGAGCAGTACTTC
>TRBJ1-2|.|TRBV20-1|.
CSASAGLGYTF
TGCAGTGCTAGCGCGGGGTTGGGCTACACCTTC
>TRBJ2-7|.|TRBV20-1|.
CSAREVYEQYF
TGCAGTGCTAGAGAGGTCTACGAGCAGTACTTC
>TRBJ1-6|.|TRBV7-9|.
CASSPDRQNSPLHF
TGTGCCAGCAGCCCTGACAGACAAAATTCACCCCTCCACTTT
>TRBJ1-1|.|TRBV6-4|many
CASSDRDNTEAFF
TGTGCCAGCAGTGACCGGGACAACACTGAAGCTTTCTTT
>TRBJ2-1|.|TRBV15|.
CATSRDRAPYNEQFF
TGTGCCACCAGCAGAGACAGGGCCCCCTACAATGAGCAGTTCTTC
>TRBJ2-5|TRBD2|TRBV5-6|.
CASSVAGLSIIQTTETQYF
TGTGCCAGCAGCGTAGCGGGACTCAGTATCATACAAACAACGGAGACCCAGTACTTC
>TRBJ1-1|.|TRBV5-4|.
CAAGVNTEAFF
TGTGCTGCCGGGGTGAACACTGAAGCTTTCTTT
>TRBJ2-2|.|TRBV3-1/TRBV3-2|.
CASSQDRLRGPNTGELFF
TGTGCCAGCAGCCAAGATCGATTGCGGGGGCCAAACACCGGGGAGCTGTTTTTT
>TRBJ1-4|.|TRBV27|.
CASSPATNEKLFF
TGTGCCAGCAGTCCCGCCACTAATGAAAAACTGTTTTTT
>TRBJ2-2|.|TRBV7-2|.
CASSFPHRPTGELFF
TGTGCCAGCAGCTTCCCGCACAGACCCACCGGGGAGCTGTTTTTT
>TRBJ1-4|.|TRBV2|.
CASKQINEKLFF
TGTGCCAGCAAACAGATTAATGAAAAACTGTTTTTT
>TRBJ2-3|.|TRBV6-5|.
CASSYALGAQYF
TGTGCCAGCAGTTACGCGTTGGGAGCGCAGTATTTT
>TRBJ2-1|TRBD2|TRBV27|once
CASSLSGSSYNEQFF
TGTGCCAGCAGCCTTAGCGGGAGTTCCTACAATGAGCAGTTCTTC
>TRBJ2-4|.|TRBV7-2|once
CASSPSRGNIQYF
TGTGCCAGCAGCCCCTCCCGGGGAAACATTCAGTACTTC
>TRBJ2-1|.|TRBV5-1|.
CASSLASAYNEQFF
TGCGCCAGCAGCTTGGCTAGCGCTTACAATGAGCAGTTCTTC
>TRBJ1-2|.|TRBV11-2|few
CASSLEGRGYTF
TGTGCCAGCAGCTTAGAGGGGAGGGGCTACACCTTC
>TRBJ2-1|.|TRBV18|once
CASSQIKGEPYNEQFF
TGTGCCAGCTCACAAATCAAGGGCGAACCCTACAATGAGCAGTTCTTC
>TRBJ1-1|TRBD1|TRBV7-3|.
CASSLVATGQGANQAFF
TGTGCCAGCAGCCTGGTGGCCACGGGACAGGGGGCGAATCAAGCTTTCTTT
>TRBJ2-7|TRBD2|TRBV3-1/TRBV3-2|.
CASSLSSGSFPNGGEQYF
TGTGCCAGCAGCCTTTCTAGCGGGAGTTTTCCCAATGGGGGGGAGCAGTACTTC
>TRBJ1-1|TRBD1|TRBV11-2|.
CASSWDRDTEAFF
TGTGCCAGCAGCTGGGACAGGGACACTGAAGCTTTCTTT
>TRBJ2-5|.|TRBV21-1|.
CASSKAWREVASQETQYF
TGTGCCAGCAGCAAAGCATGGCGGGAGGTAGCCTCCCAAGAGACCCAGTACTTC
>TRBJ2-3|.|TRBV29-1|.
CSVEDLVGVRYF
TGCAGCGTTGAAGATTTAGTGGGCGTACGGTATTTT
>TRBJ2-5|TRBD2|TRBV7-6|.
CASSPPASGGYQETQYF
TGTGCCAGCAGCCCGCCTGCGAGCGGGGGGTACCAAGAGACCCAGTACTTC
>TRBJ1-1|TRBD1|TRBV2|.
CASSQRDRSSTEAFF
TGTGCCAGCAGTCAACGGGACAGGAGCTCCACTGAAGCTTTCTTT